A selection of T cell receptor beta chains follows, all from one sample in a study of early T cells in non-severe SARS-CoV-2 infection. Via MiXCR, TCRdb re-called the 5' RACE reads, giving one row per CDR3 protein. This sample has 60,000 or so distinct CDR3 sequences, with roughly an eighth found just once. Sequencing was performed on whole blood. The receptors come from an adult who was a healthcare worker with PCR-confirmed SARS-CoV-2 infection or an uninfected control (not recorded which). The CDR3 runs from the conserved cysteine through the conserved F or W. D genes are given only for firm matches. Clone size is not always given. Where it is, it says once, few, many or a class for expanded clones.

v_gene	j_gene	d_gene	abundance	CDR3aa	CDR3nt
TRBV29-1	TRBJ2-5	-	many	CSARTVKETQYF	TGCAGCGCTAGGACCGTGAAAGAGACCCAGTACTTC
TRBV28	TRBJ1-2	TRBD1	few	CASSFRQGWYGYTF	TGTGCCAGCAGTTTCAGACAGGGGTGGTATGGCTACACCTTC
TRBV24-1	TRBJ2-6	-	many	CATSASSGANVLTF	TGTGCCACCAGTGCGAGCTCTGGGGCCAACGTCCTGACTTTC
TRBV5-4	TRBJ1-2	-	-	CASSFRTESYGYTF	TGTGCCAGCAGCTTCCGGACAGAGTCCTATGGCTACACCTTC
TRBV6-4	TRBJ2-3	TRBD2	many	CASSLTSGGADTQYF	TGTGCCAGCAGCTTGACTAGCGGGGGGGCCGATACGCAGTATTTT
TRBV10-3	TRBJ2-3	-	-	CAISELLGLSTDTQYF	TGTGCCATCAGTGAGCTTCTGGGTCTTAGCACAGATACGCAGTATTTT
TRBV4-3	TRBJ1-2	-	few	CASSQGQTGNGYTF	TGCGCCAGCAGCCAAGGCCAAACAGGGAACGGCTACACCTTC
TRBV5-4	TRBJ1-3	-	-	CASSAAPSSGNTIYF	TGTGCCAGCAGCGCAGCACCGAGCTCTGGAAACACCATATATTTT
TRBV6-5	TRBJ1-4	-	-	CASSYSHGTNEKLFF	TGTGCCAGCAGTTACTCACACGGAACTAATGAAAAACTGTTTTTT
TRBV7-9	TRBJ1-5	TRBD1	-	CASSSGTGRDQPQHF	TGTGCCAGCAGCTCCGGGACAGGGCGCGACCAGCCCCAGCATTTT
TRBV28	TRBJ2-3	TRBD2	few	CASSSFLLAGGKDTQYF	TGTGCCAGCAGTTCCTTCCTTTTGGCGGGAGGGAAAGATACGCAGTATTTT
TRBV6-1	TRBJ1-5	-	few	CASSEIPDSNQPQHF	TGTGCCAGCAGTGAGATCCCCGATAGCAATCAGCCCCAGCATTTT
TRBV12-3/TRBV12-4	TRBJ2-1	TRBD2	-	CASTLTSGSGDEQFF	TGTGCCAGCACCCTCACTAGCGGGAGCGGAGATGAGCAGTTCTTC
TRBV3-1	TRBJ2-1	TRBD2	-	CASSQDRSGRGDEQFF	TGTGCCAGCAGCCAAGATCGTAGCGGGAGGGGAGATGAGCAGTTCTTC
TRBV20-1	TRBJ2-3	-	few	CSAPREADTQYF	TGCAGTGCCCCCAGAGAAGCAGATACGCAGTATTTT
TRBV29-1	TRBJ2-3	-	-	CSVVLGSDTQYF	TGCAGCGTGGTTCTGGGCTCGGATACGCAGTATTTT
TRBV10-3	TRBJ1-2	-	many	CAIRMTASTSYGYTF	TGTGCCATCAGGATGACAGCTTCCACGTCCTATGGCTACACCTTC
TRBV6-5	TRBJ2-7	-	many	CASSYVGTAYEQYF	TGTGCCAGCAGTTACGTAGGGACGGCCTACGAGCAGTACTTC
TRBV4-1	TRBJ2-5	-	-	CASSHGGYQETQYF	TGCGCCAGCAGCCATGGCGGGTACCAAGAGACCCAGTACTTC
TRBV28	TRBJ2-1	-	many	CASTLPGAGDEQFF	TGTGCCAGCACTTTACCGGGAGCGGGTGATGAGCAGTTCTTC
TRBV20-1	TRBJ2-7	-	many	CSARGSYEQYF	TGCAGTGCCCGAGGTAGTTACGAGCAGTACTTC
TRBV6-5	TRBJ2-4	TRBD2	few	CASRPTSGGTYIQYF	TGTGCCAGCAGGCCCACTAGCGGTGGGACTTACATTCAGTACTTC
TRBV10-3	TRBJ2-3	TRBD1	few	CAISKAGTASTDTQYF	TGTGCCATCAGTAAAGCCGGGACAGCTAGCACAGATACGCAGTATTTT
TRBV7-9	TRBJ1-1	TRBD1	many	CASSPTPGQGLMNTEAFF	TGTGCCAGCAGCCCAACTCCGGGACAGGGACTCATGAACACTGAAGCTTTCTTT
TRBV20-1	TRBJ2-1	TRBD1	many	CSAVGTGPVNEQFF	TGCAGTGCGGTCGGGACAGGACCTGTCAATGAGCAGTTCTTC
TRBV4-1	TRBJ2-7	TRBD2	-	CASSQSALAGGRYEQYF	TGCGCCAGCAGCCAGTCCGCTCTAGCGGGAGGAAGGTACGAGCAGTACTTC
TRBV7-2	TRBJ2-1	TRBD2	few	CASRKAGTNNNEQFF	TGTGCCAGCAGGAAGGCCGGGACTAACAACAATGAGCAGTTCTTC
TRBV29-1	TRBJ2-1	-	-	CSVELGTPNYNEQFF	TGCAGCGTTGAACTTGGGACACCAAACTACAATGAGCAGTTCTTC
TRBV7-9	TRBJ1-5	-	many	CASSHESSQPQHF	TGTGCCAGCAGCCATGAAAGTAGTCAGCCCCAGCATTTT
TRBV5-5	TRBJ2-1	-	many	CASSQERASYNEQFF	TGTGCCAGCAGCCAAGAGCGGGCCTCCTACAATGAGCAGTTCTTC
TRBV5-1	TRBJ1-5	-	-	CASRRSWQEQPQHF	TGCGCCAGCAGGAGGAGTTGGCAGGAGCAGCCCCAGCATTTT
TRBV2	TRBJ2-1	-	many	CASSVGQGREQFF	TGTGCCAGCAGTGTAGGTCAGGGGCGGGAGCAGTTCTTC
TRBV2	TRBJ1-5	TRBD1	-	CASKGQAGDQPQHF	TGTGCCAGCAAAGGACAGGCCGGCGATCAGCCCCAGCATTTT
TRBV10-3	TRBJ1-1	-	many	CAISEFGGNTEAFF	TGTGCCATCAGTGAGTTTGGGGGTAATACTGAAGCTTTCTTT
TRBV7-2	TRBJ2-5	TRBD2	-	CASREPSGETQYF	TGTGCCAGTAGGGAACCTAGCGGTGAGACCCAGTACTTC
TRBV3-1	TRBJ2-2	-	many	CASSQLQNTGELFF	TGTGCCAGCAGCCAACTGCAGAACACCGGGGAGCTGTTTTTT
TRBV29-1	TRBJ2-5	-	-	CSANDQETQYF	TGCAGCGCGAACGATCAAGAGACCCAGTACTTC
TRBV27	TRBJ1-5	TRBD1	-	CASSSYGTDSNQPQHF	TGTGCCAGCAGTTCCTATGGGACAGATAGCAATCAGCCCCAGCATTTT
TRBV12-3/TRBV12-4	TRBJ1-6	-	many	CASRRAGAADSPLHF	TGTGCCAGCAGACGGGCTGGGGCCGCTGATTCACCCCTCCACTTT
TRBV15	TRBJ2-2	-	many	CATSRDLRRNTGELFF	TGTGCCACCAGCAGAGATTTAAGGCGGAACACCGGGGAGCTGTTTTTT
TRBV10-2	TRBJ2-3	TRBD2	few	CASSEKSREADTQYF	TGCGCCAGCAGTGAGAAAAGTCGGGAGGCAGATACGCAGTATTTT
TRBV2	TRBJ2-5	TRBD1	-	CASCGTGKETQYF	TGTGCCAGTTGCGGGACAGGGAAAGAGACCCAGTACTTC
TRBV3-1	TRBJ1-2	TRBD1	-	CASSLHPGTGGDGYTF	TGTGCCAGCAGCCTCCATCCCGGGACAGGGGGAGATGGCTACACCTTC
TRBV28	TRBJ2-4	-	many	CASSPLAHSGTKNIQYF	TGTGCCAGCAGTCCCTTAGCCCACAGTGGGACCAAAAACATTCAGTACTTC
TRBV28	TRBJ2-2	-	-	CASSLRFANTGELFF	TGTGCCAGCAGTTTGAGGTTCGCGAACACCGGGGAGCTGTTTTTT
TRBV10-3	TRBJ2-7	TRBD1	many	CATDPGQGSYEQYF	TGTGCCACCGATCCGGGACAGGGTTCCTACGAGCAGTACTTC
TRBV9	TRBJ2-2	-	-	CASSALTGNTGELFF	TGTGCCAGCAGCGCCCTGACAGGGAACACCGGGGAGCTGTTTTTT
TRBV29-1	TRBJ2-7	-	-	CSVWTGDKTYEQYF	TGCAGCGTGTGGACCGGGGACAAGACCTACGAGCAGTACTTC
TRBV7-3	TRBJ1-5	-	-	CASSSIGGNTQHF	TGTGCCAGCAGCTCCATAGGGGGGAATACGCAGCATTTT
TRBV12-3/TRBV12-4	TRBJ2-7	-	few	CASSKPPGRQYF	TGTGCCAGCAGTAAGCCCCCGGGGAGACAGTACTTC
TRBV20-1	TRBJ2-7	-	-	CSAQPGDFKPYEQYF	TGCAGTGCCCAACCAGGGGACTTCAAACCGTACGAGCAGTACTTC
TRBV10-2	TRBJ1-5	TRBD1	few	CGTGLGQPQHF	TGCGGGACAGGGCTTGGGCAGCCCCAGCATTTT
TRBV6-5	TRBJ2-7	TRBD2	-	CASSYSTSGTSEQYF	TGTGCCAGCAGTTACTCGACTAGCGGGACCTCCGAGCAGTACTTC